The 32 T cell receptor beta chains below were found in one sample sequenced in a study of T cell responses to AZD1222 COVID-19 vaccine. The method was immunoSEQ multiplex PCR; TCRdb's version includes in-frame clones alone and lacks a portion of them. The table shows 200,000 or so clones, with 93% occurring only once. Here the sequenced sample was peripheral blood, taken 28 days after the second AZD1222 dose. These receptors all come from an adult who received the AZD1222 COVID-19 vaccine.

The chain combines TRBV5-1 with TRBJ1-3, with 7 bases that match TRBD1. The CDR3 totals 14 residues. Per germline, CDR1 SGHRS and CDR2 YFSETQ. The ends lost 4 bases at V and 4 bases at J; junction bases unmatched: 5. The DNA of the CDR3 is TGCGCCAGCAGCGAGGGGGCGCCGGGAAACACCATATATTTT. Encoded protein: CASSEGAPGNTIYF.

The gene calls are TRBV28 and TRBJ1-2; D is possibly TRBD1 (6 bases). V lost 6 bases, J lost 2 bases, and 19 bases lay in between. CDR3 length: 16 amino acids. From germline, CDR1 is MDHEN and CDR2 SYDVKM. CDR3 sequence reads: CASRTLSRGPNYGYTF. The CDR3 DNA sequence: TGTGCCAGCAGGACTCTGTCCAGGGGCCCGAACTATGGCTACACCTTC.

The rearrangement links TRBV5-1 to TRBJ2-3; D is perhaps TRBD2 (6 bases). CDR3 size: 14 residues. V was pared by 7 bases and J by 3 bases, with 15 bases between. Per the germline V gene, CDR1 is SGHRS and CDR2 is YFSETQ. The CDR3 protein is CASLAGRRTDTQYF. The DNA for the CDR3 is TGCGCCAGCCTCGCGGGGAGAAGGACAGATACGCAGTATTTT.

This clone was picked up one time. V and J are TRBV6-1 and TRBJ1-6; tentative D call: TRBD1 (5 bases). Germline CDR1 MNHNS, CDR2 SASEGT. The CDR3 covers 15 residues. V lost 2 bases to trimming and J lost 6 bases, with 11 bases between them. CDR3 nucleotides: TGTGCCAGCAGTGAATTGGGGACTATTAATTCACCCCTCCACTTT. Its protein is CASSELGTINSPLHF.

The CDR3 here is CAISEGMNTEAFF. The DNA of the CDR3 is TGTGCCATCAGTGAGGGGATGAACACTGAAGCTTTCTTT. V and J are TRBV10-3 and TRBJ1-1; D gene uncertain. Looked up from germline, CDR1 is ENHRY and CDR2 is SYGVKD. The CDR3 runs to 13 residues. Trimming pared 2 bases from V and 0 bases from J, leaving 4 bases between.

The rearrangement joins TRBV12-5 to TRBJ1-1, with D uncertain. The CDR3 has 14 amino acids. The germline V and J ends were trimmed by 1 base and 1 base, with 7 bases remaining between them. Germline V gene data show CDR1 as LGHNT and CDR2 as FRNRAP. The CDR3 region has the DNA TGTGCTAGTGGTTTGGGACTGACGAACACTGAAGCTTTCTTT. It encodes CASGLGLTNTEAFF. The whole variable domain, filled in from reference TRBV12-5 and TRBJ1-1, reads DARVTQTPRHKVTEMGQEVTMRCQPILGHNTVFWYRQTMMQGLELLAYFRNRAPLDDSGMPKDRFSAEMPDATLATLKIQPSEPRDSAVYFCASGLGLTNTEAFFGQGTRLTVV.

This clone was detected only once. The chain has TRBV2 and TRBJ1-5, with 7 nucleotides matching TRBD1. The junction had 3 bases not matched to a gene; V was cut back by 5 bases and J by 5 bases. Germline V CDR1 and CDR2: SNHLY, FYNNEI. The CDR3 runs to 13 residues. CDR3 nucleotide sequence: TGTGCCAGCAGTTTTACAGGGGATCAGCCCCAGCATTTT. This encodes CASSFTGDQPQHF. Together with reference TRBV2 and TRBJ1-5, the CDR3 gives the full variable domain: EPEVTQTPSHQVTQMGQEVILRCVPISNHLYFYWYRQILGQKVEFLVSFYNNEISEKSEIFDDQFSVERPDGSNFTLKIRSTKLEDSAMYFCASSFTGDQPQHFGDGTRLSIL.

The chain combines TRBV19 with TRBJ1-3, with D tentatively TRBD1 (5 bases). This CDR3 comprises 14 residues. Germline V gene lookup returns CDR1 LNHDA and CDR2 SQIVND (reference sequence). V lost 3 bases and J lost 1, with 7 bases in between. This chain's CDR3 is CASSIGGSGNTIYF. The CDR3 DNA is TGTGCCAGTAGTATCGGGGGATCTGGAAACACCATATATTTT.

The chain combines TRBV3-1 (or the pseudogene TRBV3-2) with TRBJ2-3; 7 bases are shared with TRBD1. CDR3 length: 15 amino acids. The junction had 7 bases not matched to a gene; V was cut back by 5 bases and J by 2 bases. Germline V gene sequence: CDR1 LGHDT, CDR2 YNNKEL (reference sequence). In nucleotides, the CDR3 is TGTGCCAGCAGCTCTAAGACAGGGAACACAGATACGCAGTATTTT. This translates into CASSSKTGNTDTQYF.

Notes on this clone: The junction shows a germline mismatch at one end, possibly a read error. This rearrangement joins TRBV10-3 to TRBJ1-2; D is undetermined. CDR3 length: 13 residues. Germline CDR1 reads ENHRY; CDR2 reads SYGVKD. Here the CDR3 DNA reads TGTGCCATCAGTGTTGGCAGCCTATATGGCCACACCTTC. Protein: CAISVGSLYGHTF.

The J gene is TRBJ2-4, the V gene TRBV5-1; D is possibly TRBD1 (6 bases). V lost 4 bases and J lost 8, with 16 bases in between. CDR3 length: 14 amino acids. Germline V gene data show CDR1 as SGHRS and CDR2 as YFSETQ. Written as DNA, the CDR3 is TGCGCCAGCAGCCAAGGACAGAATAAGGACATTCAGTACTTC. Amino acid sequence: CASSQGQNKDIQYF.

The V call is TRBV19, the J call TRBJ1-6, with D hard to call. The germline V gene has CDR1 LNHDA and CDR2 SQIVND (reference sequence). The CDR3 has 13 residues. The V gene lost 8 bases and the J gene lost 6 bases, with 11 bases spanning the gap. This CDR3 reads CASSGMSNSPLHF. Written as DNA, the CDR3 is TGTGCCAGTTCCGGGATGAGTAATTCACCCCTCCACTTT.

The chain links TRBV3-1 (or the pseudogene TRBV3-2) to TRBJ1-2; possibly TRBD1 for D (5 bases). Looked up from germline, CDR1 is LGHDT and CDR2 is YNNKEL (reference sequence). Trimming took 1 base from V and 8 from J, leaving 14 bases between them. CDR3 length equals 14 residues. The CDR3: CASSQGQGTAGYTF. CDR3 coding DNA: TGTGCCAGCAGCCAAGGTCAGGGAACGGCCGGCTACACCTTC.

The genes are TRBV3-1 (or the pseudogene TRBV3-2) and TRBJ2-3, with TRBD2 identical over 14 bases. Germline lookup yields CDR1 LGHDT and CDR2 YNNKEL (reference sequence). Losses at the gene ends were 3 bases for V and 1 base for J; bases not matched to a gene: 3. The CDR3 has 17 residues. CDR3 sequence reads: CASSHRTSGGRTDTQYF. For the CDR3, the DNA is TGTGCCAGCAGCCACAGGACTAGCGGGGGGCGCACAGATACGCAGTATTTT.

In DNA, the CDR3 is TGTGCCAGTTCAGGGGCCGCCTACAATGAGCAGTTCTTC. This encodes CASSGAAYNEQFF. V and J are TRBV12-3 or TRBV12-4 and TRBJ2-1; tentative D call: TRBD1 (6 bases). The V gene lost 9 bases and the J gene lost 2 bases, with 11 bases spanning the gap. The CDR3 extends over 13 amino acids.

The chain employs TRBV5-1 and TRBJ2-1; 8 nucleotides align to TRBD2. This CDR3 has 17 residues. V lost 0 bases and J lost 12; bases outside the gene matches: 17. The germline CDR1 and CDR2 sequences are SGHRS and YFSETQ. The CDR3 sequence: CASSLVQGPSGRGLQFF. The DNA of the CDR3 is TGCGCCAGCAGCTTGGTTCAGGGACCTAGCGGGCGGGGATTGCAGTTCTTC.

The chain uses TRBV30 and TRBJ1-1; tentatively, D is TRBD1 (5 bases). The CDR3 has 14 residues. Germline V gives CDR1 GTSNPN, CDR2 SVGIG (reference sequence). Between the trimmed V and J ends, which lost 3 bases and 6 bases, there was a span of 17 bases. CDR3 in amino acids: CAWSGGRGIAEAFF. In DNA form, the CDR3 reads TGTGCCTGGAGCGGAGGGCGGGGGATAGCTGAAGCTTTCTTT.

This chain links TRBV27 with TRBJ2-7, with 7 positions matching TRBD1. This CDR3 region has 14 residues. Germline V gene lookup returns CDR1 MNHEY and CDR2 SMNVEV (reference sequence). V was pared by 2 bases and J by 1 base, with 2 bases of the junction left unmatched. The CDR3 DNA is TGTGCCAGCAGTTTAAGGGGACAGTCCTACGAGCAGTACTTC. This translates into CASSLRGQSYEQYF.

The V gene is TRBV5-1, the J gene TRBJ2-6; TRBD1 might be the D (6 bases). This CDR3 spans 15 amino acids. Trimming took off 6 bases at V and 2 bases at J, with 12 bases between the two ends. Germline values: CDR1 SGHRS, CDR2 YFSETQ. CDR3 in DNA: TGCGCCAGCACCCAGGCAGGGGCTGGGGCCAACGTCCTGACTTTC. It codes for CASTQAGAGANVLTF.

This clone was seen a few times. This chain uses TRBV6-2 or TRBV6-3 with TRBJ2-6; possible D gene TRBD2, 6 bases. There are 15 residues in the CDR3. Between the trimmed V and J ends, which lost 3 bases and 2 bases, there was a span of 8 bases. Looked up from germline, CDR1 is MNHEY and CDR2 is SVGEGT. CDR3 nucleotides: TGTGCCAGCAGTTATGGGACTGCTGGGGCCAACGTCCTGACTTTC. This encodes CASSYGTAGANVLTF.

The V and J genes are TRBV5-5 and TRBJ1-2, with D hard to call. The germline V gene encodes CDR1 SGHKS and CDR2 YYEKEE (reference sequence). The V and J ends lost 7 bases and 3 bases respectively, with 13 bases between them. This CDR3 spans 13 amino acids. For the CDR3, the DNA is TGTGCCAGCTCGAGGACGGGCGACTATGGCTACACCTTC. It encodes CASSRTGDYGYTF.

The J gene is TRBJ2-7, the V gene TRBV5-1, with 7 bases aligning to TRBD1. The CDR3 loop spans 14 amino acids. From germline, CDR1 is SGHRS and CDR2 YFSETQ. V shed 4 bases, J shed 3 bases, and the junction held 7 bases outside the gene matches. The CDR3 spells CASSDGTVIYEQYF. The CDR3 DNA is TGCGCCAGCAGCGACGGGACAGTCATCTACGAGCAGTACTTC.

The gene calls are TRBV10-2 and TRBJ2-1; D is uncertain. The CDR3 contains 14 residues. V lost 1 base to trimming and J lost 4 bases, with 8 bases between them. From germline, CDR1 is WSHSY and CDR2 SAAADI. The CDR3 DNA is TGCGCCAGCAGTGAGTACGACTTTTACAATGAGCAGTTCTTC. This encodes CASSEYDFYNEQFF.

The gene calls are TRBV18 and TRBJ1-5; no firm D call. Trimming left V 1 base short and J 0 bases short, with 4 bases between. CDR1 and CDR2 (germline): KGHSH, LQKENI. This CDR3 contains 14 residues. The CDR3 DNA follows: TGTGCCAGCTCACCACAGGTTAGCAATCAGCCCCAGCATTTT. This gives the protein CASSPQVSNQPQHF.

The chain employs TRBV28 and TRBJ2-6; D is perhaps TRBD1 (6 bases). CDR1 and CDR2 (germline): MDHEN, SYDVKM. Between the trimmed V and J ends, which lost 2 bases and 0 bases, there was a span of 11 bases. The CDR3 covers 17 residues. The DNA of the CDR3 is TGTGCCAGCAGTTTAGGGGCAGGGGTCTCTGGGGCCAACGTCCTGACTTTC. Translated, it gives CASSLGAGVSGANVLTF.

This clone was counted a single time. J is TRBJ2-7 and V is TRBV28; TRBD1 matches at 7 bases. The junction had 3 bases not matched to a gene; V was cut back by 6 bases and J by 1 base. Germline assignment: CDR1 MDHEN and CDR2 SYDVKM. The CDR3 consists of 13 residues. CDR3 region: CASSPGQSYEQYF. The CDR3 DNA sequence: TGTGCCAGCAGCCCGGGACAGTCCTACGAGCAGTACTTC.

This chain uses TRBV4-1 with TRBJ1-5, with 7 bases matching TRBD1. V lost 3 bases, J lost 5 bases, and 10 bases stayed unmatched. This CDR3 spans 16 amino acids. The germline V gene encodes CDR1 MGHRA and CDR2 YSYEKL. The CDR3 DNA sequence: TGCGCCAGCAGCCAGGATGGACAGGACTACTATCAGCCCCAGCATTTT. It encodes CASSQDGQDYYQPQHF.

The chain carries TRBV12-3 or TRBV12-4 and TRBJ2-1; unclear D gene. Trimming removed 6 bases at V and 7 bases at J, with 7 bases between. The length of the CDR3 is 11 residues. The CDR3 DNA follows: TGTGCCAGCAGGGAGAGAAATGAGCAGTTCTTC. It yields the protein CASRERNEQFF.

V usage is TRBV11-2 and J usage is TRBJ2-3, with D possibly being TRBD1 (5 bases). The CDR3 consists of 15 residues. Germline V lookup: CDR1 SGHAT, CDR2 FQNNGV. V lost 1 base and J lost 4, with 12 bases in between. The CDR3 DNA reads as TGTGCCAGCAGCTTAGGCCGACAGTTTGCAGATACGCAGTATTTT. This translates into CASSLGRQFADTQYF.

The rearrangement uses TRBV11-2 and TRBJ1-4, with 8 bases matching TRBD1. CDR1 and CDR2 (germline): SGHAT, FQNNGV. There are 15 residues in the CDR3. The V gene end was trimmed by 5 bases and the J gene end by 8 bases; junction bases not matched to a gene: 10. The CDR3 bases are TGTGCCAGCAGCCCGGGACAGGTCCAAGAGGAAAAACTGTTTTTT. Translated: CASSPGQVQEEKLFF.

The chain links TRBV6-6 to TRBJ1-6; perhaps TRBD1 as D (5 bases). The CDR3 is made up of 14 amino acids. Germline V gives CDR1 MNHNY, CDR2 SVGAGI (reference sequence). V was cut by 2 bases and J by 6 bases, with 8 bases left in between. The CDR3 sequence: CASSYGQGNSPLHF. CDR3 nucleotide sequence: TGTGCCAGCAGTTACGGGCAGGGTAATTCACCCCTCCACTTT.

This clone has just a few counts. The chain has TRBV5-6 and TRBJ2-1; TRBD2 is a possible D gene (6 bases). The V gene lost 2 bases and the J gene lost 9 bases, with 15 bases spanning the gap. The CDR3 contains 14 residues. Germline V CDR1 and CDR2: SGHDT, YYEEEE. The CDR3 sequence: CASSLLAGGGEQFF. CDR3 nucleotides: TGTGCCAGCAGCTTACTAGCCGGGGGTGGTGAGCAGTTCTTC.